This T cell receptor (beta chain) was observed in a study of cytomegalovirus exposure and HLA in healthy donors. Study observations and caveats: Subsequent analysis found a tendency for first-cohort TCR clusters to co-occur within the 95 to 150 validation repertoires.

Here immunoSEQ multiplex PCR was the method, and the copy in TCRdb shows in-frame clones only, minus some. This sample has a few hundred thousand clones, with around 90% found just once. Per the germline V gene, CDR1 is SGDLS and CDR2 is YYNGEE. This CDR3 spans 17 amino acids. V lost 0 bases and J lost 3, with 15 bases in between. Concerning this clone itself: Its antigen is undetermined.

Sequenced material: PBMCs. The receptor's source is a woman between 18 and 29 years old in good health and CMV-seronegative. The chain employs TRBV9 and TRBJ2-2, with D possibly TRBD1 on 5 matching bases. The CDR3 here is CASSVAIGQGYTGELFF. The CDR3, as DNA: TGTGCCAGCAGCGTAGCCATCGGGCAGGGTTACACCGGGGAGCTGTTTTTT.